This T cell receptor (beta chain) was recorded in a study of blood T cell repertoires in COVID-19. In the study overall: The samples span acute and convalescent COVID-19 from the United States, Italy and Spain. T cells, B-cell-depleted T cells, or PBMCs supplied cDNA or gDNA.

The CDR3 spans 12 residues. V lost 10 bases and J lost 1; bases outside the gene matches: 3. Looked up from germline, CDR1 is SNHLY and CDR2 is FYNNEI. Per the authors' pipeline: It was from reference gene primer amplification that nucleated cell counts were estimated. TCRdb's table, derived via immunoSEQ multiplex PCR, lists solely in-frame clones and lacks some. D and trimming were read from the DNA, whereas the V and J calls and clone size are those reported in that table. The profile covers 200,000 to 250,000 clones, with 70% to 90% appearing a single time and 3% to 3.5% taken by the ten largest.

This chain links TRBV2 with TRBJ1-2, with TRBD1 identical over 7 bases. The TCR sequence derives from a man between 18 and 35 years old with active or convalescent COVID-19. Sequenced material: peripheral blood. The DNA for the CDR3 is TGTGCCACTCGGGACAGTAACTATGGCTACACCTTC. It translates to CATRDSNYGYTF.